This TCR beta chain was identified during a study of CXCR3-negative and CXCR3-positive naive CD8 T cells. Findings and limits, study-wide: Comparison of naive CXCR3-negative and CXCR3-positive cells revealed similar TRBV-TRBJ usage, while memory cells differed. The level of CXCR3 expression partially decreased after cryopreservation; the majority of assays used fresh PBMCs.

A note on this clonotype: Antigen: not known.

250,000 to 350,000 cells per CD8+ T cell subset were flow-sorted in triplicate. CD45RO-CCR7+CD27+CD95- cells counted as naive CD8+ T cells. All TRB cDNA libraries came from 5' RACE performed with UMI labels. With the 5' RACE reads reprocessed, TCRdb shows one record per CDR3 protein and no DNA. Its listing shows some 49,000 distinct CDR3 sequences. The length of the CDR3 is 19 residues. Germline V gives CDR1 MNHNY, CDR2 SVGAGI (reference sequence). The clonotype comes from a human donor in good health. Some clones in this sample may be carry-over from other donors' samples. The sample consisted of naive CXCR3- CD8+ T cells from blood. Indicated subset: CD45RO-CCR7+CD27+CD95- naive CD8+ T cells lacking CXCR3 (TNR3-). V is TRBV6-6 and J is TRBJ1-3; TCRdb outputs TRBD1, but without DNA this stays unchecked. CDR3 region: CASSYQLRDRESSGNTIYF.